This T cell receptor beta chain was sequenced during a study of blood T cells in healthy people across ages. Study results and caveats: Bulk PBMC profiling left naive and antigen-experienced comparisons inconclusive. Both higher diversity and more naive CD4+ cells marked long-lived donors when set against aged donors.

CDR1 is SNHLY and CDR2 is FYNNEI in the germline V gene. Trimming cost V 6 bases and J 4 bases; bases outside gene matches: 5. This CDR3 is built from 14 residues. This clonotype was found a few times. What it binds is not known. The second PCR ran about 7 to 12 cycles with a sample-barcoded 5' primer and J-beta primers. Each cDNA molecule carried a tag from a template-switch adaptor that contained 12 random nucleotides. MiXCR, applied by TCRdb to the 5' RACE reads, yields one record per CDR3 protein. The table lists almost 300,000 distinct CDR3 sequences, roughly 26% of them singletons, with 29% in the top ten.

The material sequenced was blood. V usage is TRBV2 and J usage is TRBJ2-1; 8 bases map to TRBD1. The source is an older woman in good health. The CDR3 region is CASRDNRGYNEQFF. In nucleotides, the CDR3 is TGTGCCAGCAGGGACAACAGGGGGTACAATGAGCAGTTCTTC.